A single sample gave rise to the 6 T cell receptor beta chains below, sequenced in a study of T-cell reconstitution after alpha-beta-depleted transplantation in children. These TCRs are of unknown antigen specificity. Overall study results and limits: There were reportedly several hundred expanded graft clones from which alpha-beta T cells came about two months after transplant.

Using unique molecular identifiers, the investigators prepared the TCRbeta library. TCRdb processed the PCR reads anew with MiXCR; each CDR3 protein has one entry. The profile covers about 31,000 distinct CDR3 sequences, with approximately 6.5% appearing a single time and over 20% taken by the ten largest. Specimen: peripheral blood, collected 60 days after TCRalphabeta/CD19-depleted stem cell transplant. All receptors come from a child under three years old who had a stem cell transplant for acute myeloid leukemia, so the T cells may come from the graft donor.

This clonotype was counted at least ten times. This chain links TRBV7-9 with TRBJ2-2, with D uncertain. V was pared by 3 bases and J by 6 bases, with 14 bases between. Germline values: CDR1 SEHNR, CDR2 FQNEAQ (reference sequence). The CDR3 spans 15 residues. CDR3 amino acids: CASSFWKGFAGELFF. DNA for the CDR3: TGTGCCAGCAGCTTCTGGAAAGGGTTCGCCGGGGAGCTGTTTTTT.

This clonotype was observed at least ten times. Written as DNA, the CDR3 is TGTGCCAGCAGCGCTGACAGGGGGCGGGGTGAAGCTTTCTTT. Translated, it gives CASSADRGRGEAFF. V gene TRBV12-3 or TRBV12-4 combines with J gene TRBJ1-1, with 10 bases matching TRBD1. V trimming: 6 bases; J trimming: 7 bases; junction bases outside the gene matches: 8. The CDR3 contains 14 residues.

This clonotype was counted at least ten times. This sequence joins TRBV4-3 and TRBJ2-4, with D tentatively TRBD2 (6 bases). Trimming took 0 bases from V and 6 from J, leaving 12 bases between them. Germline values: CDR1 LGHNA, CDR2 YSLEER. This CDR3 spans 15 amino acids. In nucleotides, the CDR3 is TGCGCCAGCAGCCAAGAATCCGGGGGTTTAAACATTCAGTACTTC. Residues: CASSQESGGLNIQYF.

This clonotype was counted many times. The chain combines TRBV11-2 with TRBJ1-3; TRBD1 aligns across 9 bases. V trimming: 4 bases; J trimming: 3 bases; junction bases outside the gene matches: 10. The CDR3 is made up of 17 amino acids. The germline V gene encodes CDR1 SGHAT and CDR2 FQNNGV. For the CDR3, the DNA is TGTGCCAGCAGCTCCACAGGGGGCTTCCTTAGTGGAAACACCATATATTTT. Protein product: CASSSTGGFLSGNTIYF. Looking up the rest from reference TRBV11-2 and TRBJ1-3 gives the full variable domain: EAGVAQSPRYKIIEKRQSVAFWCNPISGHATLYWYQQILGQGPKLLIQFQNNGVVDDSQLPKDRFSAERLKGVDSTLKIQPAKLEDSAVYLCASSSTGGFLSGNTIYFGEGSWLTVV.

This clonotype was detected only a few times. The chain uses TRBV11-2 and TRBJ2-7; TRBD1 aligns across 12 bases. V was clipped by 4 bases and J by 0 bases; unmatched bases: 16. CDR1 is SGHAT, CDR2 FQNNGV, per germline. This CDR3 comprises 20 residues. The CDR3 is CASSSPGQGARGLSSYEQYF. The CDR3 region has the DNA TGTGCCAGCAGCTCTCCGGGACAGGGGGCTAGAGGACTTAGCTCCTACGAGCAGTACTTC.

This clonotype was observed at least ten times. The chain has TRBV9 and TRBJ2-3, with TRBD2 matching 10 bases. V shed 2 bases and J 4 bases; nucleotides not matched to a gene: 1. Germline loops: CDR1 SGDLS, CDR2 YYNGEE. The CDR3 runs to 14 residues. The CDR3 sequence is CASSVSGGADTQYF. CDR3 nucleotide sequence: TGTGCCAGCAGCGTCAGCGGGGGGGCAGATACGCAGTATTTT.